The entry that follows covers one TCR beta chain sequence. Its target is unknown. The TCR beta cDNA libraries carried unique molecular identifiers. TCRdb passed the PCR reads through MiXCR, listing each CDR3 protein once. The sample has a few hundred thousand distinct CDR3 sequences; approximately 45% are singletons. The data are from a study of post-analysis software for immune sequencing data. Across the study: Relapsing-remitting, secondary progressive and progressive-relapsing forms of multiple sclerosis all featured among disease courses.

Study results and caveats: Roughly 5 TRBV segments occurring more often in patients than controls included TRBV5-6, TRBV5-1 and TRBV20-1. The study found significantly lower normalized Chao1 diversity in multiple sclerosis patients than in controls.

The CDR3 loop spans 11 amino acids. CDR1 and CDR2 from the germline V gene are DFQATT and SNEGSKA (reference sequence). The material sequenced was blood. The rearrangement uses TRBV20-1 and TRBJ2-5; D gene uncertain. The clonotype comes from a girl aged 5 to 17 with multiple sclerosis. The CDR3 nucleotides are TGCAGCTGCTTGGACCAAGAGACCCAGTACTTC. This encodes CSCLDQETQYF.